Here is one TCR beta chain with its context. Documented treatment: randomized to nivolumab then ipilimumab (arm A) or the reverse (arm B). DNA-damaging chemotherapy had not been given to any patient beforehand. From thawed PBMCs, live CD3+CD8+ cells negative for CD19 and CD56 were sorted. Clones were read by immunoSEQ multiplex PCR, and TCRdb kept only the in-frame ones, dropping some. The sample yields around 9,100 clones, 50% to 70% seen once. The CDR3 totals 15 residues. Germline CDR1 MNHEY, CDR2 SMNVEV (reference sequence). V lost 3 bases to trimming and J lost 5 bases; unmatched junction nucleotides: 9. These data originate in a study of sequential checkpoint blockade in melanoma.

V gene TRBV27 combines with J gene TRBJ1-2; TRBD1 agrees at 7 bases. The input for sequencing was CD8+ T cells sorted from blood (inferred from file names), taken from a patient given nivolumab and ipilimumab in sequence. The receptor comes from a human donor with melanoma. In nucleotides, the CDR3 is TGTGCCAGCAGTTTGGCGGCAGGGGGTTATTATGGCTACACCTTC. Translating it yields CASSLAAGGYYGYTF.